This TCR beta chain appears in the sequencing data of a study of blood T cell repertoires in COVID-19. As processed by the authors: From reference gene primer amplification, estimates of nucleated cell counts were derived. Some clones are missing from TCRdb's copy, which holds only in-frame ones; the method was immunoSEQ multiplex PCR. The D gene and trimming were derived from the DNA, and the V and J assignments and clone size from that table. The sample comprises about 130,000 clones, under 90% of which are singletons, and roughly an eighth rests with the top ten. The sequence was collected from a woman in her fifties or sixties with acute or convalescent COVID-19. Sequenced sample: peripheral blood.

The CDR3 loop reads CASSYSTRESYGYTF. The CDR3 DNA reads TGTGCCAGCAGTTACTCAACAAGGGAGTCCTATGGCTACACCTTC. The chain combines TRBV6-5 with TRBJ1-2; D is unresolved. Between the trimmed V and J ends, which lost 0 bases and 4 bases, there was a span of 12 bases. The CDR3 has 15 amino acids. The germline V gene has CDR1 MNHEY and CDR2 SVGAGI.